Detailed here is one TCR beta chain. Its antigen remains unidentified. Some clones are missing from TCRdb's copy, which holds only in-frame ones; the method was immunoSEQ multiplex PCR. The sample lists about 51,000 clones; roughly 72% were seen once. The data were taken from a study of vaccination effects on CD4 cells after COVID-19. Between the trimmed V and J ends, which lost 2 bases and 2 bases, there was a span of 13 bases. This CDR3 is 15 amino acids long. Germline assignment: CDR1 SGHVS and CDR2 FNYEAQ. Upon completion of more than eight days in culture, CD4+ T cells were isolated. This person caught SARS-CoV-2 sometime from March to December 2020, and PCR testing confirmed the infection. Each culture had half its medium swapped for IL-2 medium on days 3 and 7.

The receptor was isolated from a human donor who had a prior SARS-CoV-2 infection. The chain combines TRBV7-6 with TRBJ2-7; TRBD1 or TRBD2 may be the D gene (6 bases each). This material consisted of CD4+ T cells from PBMCs cultured without peptide, taken before COVID-19 vaccination. The CDR3 spells CASSLLKGGAYEQYF. The DNA for the CDR3 is TGTGCCAGCAGCTTATTGAAGGGGGGCGCCTACGAGCAGTACTTC.